These 13 T cell receptor beta chains came from one sample sequenced in a study of blood T cell repertoires in COVID-19. Assay used: immunoSEQ multiplex PCR; TCRdb lists only in-frame clones, some missing. The table records 70,000 to 100,000 clones, nearly 90% of them present only once. Source material: peripheral blood. Source of these receptors: a woman older than 75 with acute or convalescent COVID-19.

The J gene is TRBJ2-5, the V gene TRBV24-1; D is ambiguous. This CDR3 contains 12 residues. Per germline, CDR1 KGHDR and CDR2 SFDVKD. V lost 1 base and J 4 bases, leaving 3 bases between the germline ends. The CDR3 region is CATSDFRETQYF. For the CDR3, the DNA is TGTGCCACCAGTGATTTTCGAGAGACCCAGTACTTC.

J is TRBJ2-3 and V is TRBV5-4, with TRBD2 matching over 15 bases. Germline V CDR1 and CDR2: SGHNT, YYREEE (reference sequence). V shed 4 bases, J shed 5 bases, and the junction held 5 bases outside the gene matches. The CDR3 covers 16 residues. CDR3 nucleotides: TGTGCCAGCAGCCAGGGACTAGCGGGGGGTGGAGATACGCAGTATTTT. It yields the protein CASSQGLAGGGDTQYF.

The V gene is TRBV20-1, the J gene TRBJ2-1, with 9 bases identical to TRBD2. V trimming: 3 bases; J trimming: 6 bases; junction bases outside the gene matches: 9. Germline V lookup: CDR1 DFQATT, CDR2 SNEGSKA (reference sequence). This CDR3 is built from 15 residues. The CDR3 region has the DNA TGCAGTGCTAGTGCTCAACTAGCGGGTCGCAATGAGCAGTTCTTC. Protein sequence: CSASAQLAGRNEQFF.

CDR3 sequence reads: CASSVASGGYEQYF. CDR3 nucleotides: TGTGCCAGCAGCGTAGCCTCAGGGGGCTACGAGCAGTACTTC. The rearrangement links TRBV9 to TRBJ2-7; 7 bases agree with TRBD1. With V trimmed by 0 bases and J by 3 bases, 3 bases remained unmatched. Germline CDR1 SGDLS, CDR2 YYNGEE. The CDR3 has 14 amino acids.

The gene calls are TRBV19 and TRBJ1-5; D might be TRBD1 (5 bases). Germline V lookup: CDR1 LNHDA, CDR2 SQIVND (reference sequence). Trimming removed 3 bases from V and 4 bases from J, with 19 bases in between. This CDR3 is 17 amino acids long. The CDR3 protein is CASSIGQLGGLNQPQHF. CDR3 nucleotides: TGTGCCAGTAGTATCGGGCAGCTGGGGGGTCTAAATCAGCCCCAGCATTTT.

This chain joins TRBV6-5 and TRBJ2-7; TRBD2 aligns across 12 bases. Germline lookup yields CDR1 MNHEY and CDR2 SVGAGI. The length of the CDR3 is 15 residues. Unmatched junction bases numbered 11, after V lost 10 bases and J lost 4 bases. CDR3 DNA: TGTGCCACCACCCCTCTAGCGGGAGGGTCGTACGAGCAGTACTTC. It yields the protein CATTPLAGGSYEQYF.

The chain has TRBV7-2 and TRBJ1-4; 8 bases are a match to TRBD1. There are 15 residues in the CDR3. V was clipped by 7 bases and J by 5 bases; unmatched bases: 9. CDR1 and CDR2 from the germline V gene are SGHTA and FQGNSA. The CDR3 loop reads CASTPTGVTNEKLFF. In DNA, the CDR3 is TGTGCCAGCACCCCGACAGGGGTTACAAATGAAAAACTGTTTTTT. Using reference TRBV7-2 and TRBJ1-4 for the parts outside the CDR3, the full variable domain is GAGVSQSPSNKVTEKGKDVELRCDPISGHTALYWYRQSLGQGLEFLIYFQGNSAPDKSGLPSDRFSAERTGGSVSTLTIQRTQQEDSAVYLCASTPTGVTNEKLFFGSGTQLSVL.

V usage is TRBV6-2 or TRBV6-3 and J usage is TRBJ2-5; tentative D call: TRBD1 (5 bases). CDR3 size: 14 residues. V was cut by 3 bases and J by 4 bases, with 12 bases left in between. In germline, CDR1 is MNHEY, CDR2 SVGEGT. CDR3 sequence: CASSYGANRETQYF. The DNA for the CDR3 is TGTGCCAGCAGTTATGGGGCGAATCGAGAGACCCAGTACTTC.

The gene calls are TRBV5-1 and TRBJ1-6; 8 bases fit TRBD1. The CDR3 is 15 residues long. Trimming removed 0 bases from V and 7 bases from J; junction bases left unmatched: 3. The germline CDR1 and CDR2 sequences are SGHRS and YFSETQ. The CDR3 sequence is CASSLGQGINSPLHF. The DNA of the CDR3 is TGCGCCAGCAGCTTGGGACAGGGGATCAATTCACCCCTCCACTTT.

Regarding this clone: Other DNA sequences in this specimen translate into the identical CDR3. The chain couples TRBV19 to TRBJ1-5; 11 bases are a match to TRBD1. Per the germline V gene, CDR1 is LNHDA and CDR2 is SQIVND (reference sequence). Trimming at V came to 3 bases and at J to 5 bases, leaving 3 bases not matched to a gene. This CDR3 comprises 15 residues. CDR3 in DNA: TGTGCCAGTAGTATGGGGACAGGGGGTTATCAGCCCCAGCATTTT. Its translation: CASSMGTGGYQPQHF.

Of note for this clone: The junction differs from germline at one of its ends, possibly a read error. The rearrangement links TRBV15 to TRBJ1-5, with TRBD1 as a possible D gene (5 bases). This CDR3 has 16 residues. Germline V gene lookup returns CDR1 LNHNV and CDR2 YYDKDF (reference sequence). CDR3 in DNA: TGTGCCACCAGCCGAGAGTATTCGGGGGTGAATCAGCCCCAGCATTTT. Translation gives CATSREYSGVNQPQHF.

This chain joins TRBV5-4 and TRBJ2-2; a weak D match, TRBD2 (5 bases). V lost 3 bases and J 8 bases, leaving 11 bases between the germline ends. This CDR3 spans 13 amino acids. Germline V lookup: CDR1 SGHNT, CDR2 YYREEE (reference sequence). This CDR3 is CASSYSRTGELFF. The CDR3 DNA is TGTGCCAGCAGCTATTCGCGGACTGGGGAGCTGTTTTTT.

The chain couples TRBV6-6 to TRBJ1-6, with TRBD1 as a possible D gene (6 bases). Germline V gene data show CDR1 as MNHNY and CDR2 as SVGAGI (reference sequence). There are 15 residues in the CDR3. V was trimmed by 5 bases and J by 3 bases, leaving 11 bases between them. CDR3 in amino acids: CASSADSDYNSPLHF. The DNA of the CDR3 is TGTGCCAGCAGTGCGGACAGCGACTATAATTCACCCCTCCACTTT.